This TCR beta chain appears in the sequencing data of a study of blood T cell repertoires in COVID-19. At the level of the study: Both acute and convalescent COVID-19 samples were obtained from the United States, Italy and Spain. The analysed material was cDNA or gDNA that came from T cells, B-cell-depleted T cells, or PBMCs.

Authors' data handling: Estimated nucleated cell counts came from reference gene primer amplification. The repertoire was sequenced with immunoSEQ multiplex PCR; TCRdb's copy has only in-frame clones and lacks some. V and J calls and clone size are those listed in that table; D and trimming were worked out from the DNA. Of 170,000 or so clones listed, approximately 90% are singletons. The CDR3 has 13 amino acids. Trimming shortened V by 0 bases and J by 7 bases, and 9 bases separated the two germline ends. The germline gives CDR1 LNHDA, CDR2 SQIVND (reference sequence). This TCR derives from a woman under 30 who had recovered from COVID-19. Material for sequencing was peripheral blood. This chain links TRBV19 with TRBJ1-2; D call uncertain. The CDR3 DNA is TGTGCCAGTAGTATAGAGAGAAATAGTGGCTACACCTTC. Its translation is CASSIERNSGYTF.